The 27 T cell receptor beta chains presented below share a single source sample, sequenced in a study of regulatory T cells in long-lasting Graves disease. Construction of the TCR beta libraries employed iRepertoire HTBI primers in conjunction with Arm-PCR of CDR3 regions. TCRdb reanalysed the multiplex PCR reads using MiXCR and keeps one entry per CDR3 protein. The sample yields about 290,000 distinct CDR3 sequences, approximately 20% seen once. The time point: persistent/refractory GD, antithyroid drugs over 5 years with positive TRAb. Extracted PBMC RNA gave rise to the TCR library. The sequenced sample was peripheral blood mononuclear cells (PBMCs), obtained when the disease was refractory, from a patient treated with antithyroid drugs. The receptors stem from a female donor with Graves disease.

This clonotype was picked up many times. The chain couples TRBV18 to TRBJ1-1; the D is unclear. The V gene's germline CDR1 is KGHSH and CDR2 LQKENI. Trimming removed 3 bases at V and 2 bases at J, with 10 bases between. CDR3 length: 14 amino acids. CDR3 amino acids: CASSPGVSNTEAFF. Written as DNA, the CDR3 is TGTGCCAGCTCACCTGGGGTCAGCAACACTGAAGCTTTCTTT.

This clonotype appeared a few times. This chain uses TRBV28 with TRBJ2-3; perhaps D is TRBD1 or TRBD2 (7 bases each). The CDR3 runs to 15 residues. Germline V gene data show CDR1 as MDHEN and CDR2 as SYDVKM. The ends were cut back, 10 bases at V and 1 base at J, with 18 bases in the middle. The CDR3 sequence is CATLWAGGGTDTQYF. The CDR3 DNA reads as TGTGCCACCCTGTGGGCAGGGGGGGGCACAGATACGCAGTATTTT.

The V call is TRBV20-1, the J call TRBJ2-7, with 7 positions matching TRBD1. Germline V lookup: CDR1 DFQATT, CDR2 SNEGSKA (reference sequence). The CDR3 is 14 residues long. Trimming took 3 bases from V and 4 from J; bases not matched to a gene: 9. CDR3 bases: TGCAGTGCTAGGGATACAGGGGAACTGTACGAGCAGTACTTC. Translation: CSARDTGELYEQYF.

Regarding this clonotype: This may come from a read error, since a much larger clone is one base off. The chain uses TRBV7-8 and TRBJ1-4; tentatively, D is TRBD1 (5 bases). Germline CDR1 reads SGHVS; CDR2 reads FQNEAQ. The CDR3 spans 17 residues. For the CDR3, the DNA is TGTGTCAGCAGCCCGCGCAGGGCCCTTTCAACTAATGAAAAACTGTTTTTT. Its translation: CVSSPRRALSTNEKLFF.

This clonotype was seen many times. The chain is built from TRBV27 and TRBJ1-2; D may be TRBD1 (6 bases). CDR1 is MNHEY and CDR2 is SMNVEV in the germline V gene (reference sequence). The CDR3 spans 14 residues. Trimming shortened V by 6 bases and J by 2 bases, and 13 bases separated the two germline ends. CDR3 residues: CASRPTQGNYGYTF. Here the CDR3 DNA reads TGTGCCAGCAGGCCTACTCAGGGGAACTATGGCTACACCTTC.

In this sample, this clonotype turned up a few times. The chain carries TRBV10-3 and TRBJ2-7; TRBD2 matches 9 bases. With 6 bases clipped from V and 3 bases from J, the junction kept 3 bases outside the gene matches. This CDR3 comprises 13 residues. Germline loops: CDR1 ENHRY, CDR2 SYGVKD. The CDR3 protein is CAISAGGDYEQYF. CDR3 DNA: TGTGCCATCAGCGCGGGAGGGGACTACGAGCAGTACTTC.

V usage is TRBV20-1 and J usage is TRBJ1-6; D gene ambiguous. Germline values: CDR1 DFQATT, CDR2 SNEGSKA (reference sequence). Trimming cost V 3 bases and J 7 bases, with 4 bases left between them. The CDR3 is 11 residues long. CDR3 region: CSASFNSPLHF. The CDR3 DNA is TGCAGTGCTAGTTTCAATTCACCCCTCCACTTT.

The chain's CDR3 is CTVNPLPPSGSYNTGELFF. DNA of the CDR3: TGCACCGTAAACCCCCTCCCCCCTAGCGGGAGTTATAACACCGGGGAGCTGTTTTTT. The V and J genes are TRBV29-1 and TRBJ2-2; 10 bases are a match to TRBD2. Germline CDR1 is SQVTM and CDR2 is ANQGSEA. This CDR3 comprises 19 residues.

This clonotype has a handful of counts. The chain couples TRBV30 to TRBJ2-5, with TRBD2 as a possible D gene (7 bases). V was pared by 2 bases and J by 3 bases, with 13 bases between. CDR3 length: 14 residues. Germline CDR1 is GTSNPN and CDR2 is SVGIG (reference sequence). The CDR3 DNA sequence: TGTGCCTGGAGTAGAGGGGGGGGAGAAGAGACCCAGTACTTC. This codes for CAWSRGGGEETQYF.

The V and J genes are TRBV10-3 and TRBJ2-7; D ambiguous. The CDR3 sequence is 13 residues long. CDR1 is ENHRY and CDR2 is SYGVKD in the germline V gene. The V gene lost 2 bases and the J gene lost 2 bases, with 7 bases spanning the gap. CDR3 region: CAISEGETYEQYF. The CDR3, as DNA: TGTGCCATCAGTGAGGGGGAAACCTACGAGCAGTACTTC.

This clonotype was observed many times. CDR3 nucleotides: TGTGCCACCAGCAGAGAAAAGGTGTCTCCTGAAAAACTGTTTTTT. The encoded protein is CATSREKVSPEKLFF. V and J are TRBV15 and TRBJ1-4, with no clear D. The germline CDR1 and CDR2 sequences are LNHNV and YYDKDF (reference sequence). The V end lost 0 bases, the J end lost 7 bases, and 12 bases lay between the germline ends. The CDR3 spans 15 residues.

In this sample, this clonotype turned up once. A read error is possible here, since a much larger clone lies one base away. V usage is TRBV6-2 or TRBV6-3 and J usage is TRBJ2-7, with 8 nucleotides matching TRBD1. CDR1 is MNHEY and CDR2 is SVGEGT in the germline V gene. This CDR3 contains 16 residues. V shed 8 bases, J shed 2 bases, and the junction held 14 bases outside the gene matches. The CDR3 DNA is TGTGCCAGCGGCTACCCTCGGACAGGGTGGCCCTACGAGCAGTACTTC. Translation: CASGYPRTGWPYEQYF.

The chain has TRBV7-2 and TRBJ2-3; TRBD2 matches 12 bases. V gave up 5 bases and J gave up 6 bases; unmatched junction bases: 9. CDR3 length equals 16 residues. From germline, CDR1 is SGHTA and CDR2 FQGNSA. The CDR3: CASSPRLAGVGDTQYF. DNA for the CDR3: TGTGCCAGCAGCCCGCGACTAGCGGGAGTTGGGGATACGCAGTATTTT.

The sample holds many counts of this clonotype. V is TRBV6-1 and J is TRBJ2-5, with 10 nucleotides matching TRBD2. In germline, CDR1 is MNHNS, CDR2 SASEGT. The CDR3 is 17 amino acids. With V trimmed by 2 bases and J by 4 bases, 10 bases remained unmatched. In DNA form, the CDR3 reads TGTGCCAGCAGTGAATCAAGGGCTAGCGGGAGAGGAGAGACCCAGTACTTC. It codes for CASSESRASGRGETQYF.

To note about this clonotype: This could be a read error, since a much larger clone is one nucleotide away. CDR3 in amino acids: CASSPRTGTEALF. CDR3 DNA sequence: TGTGCCAGCAGCCCACGGACAGGCACTGAAGCTCTCTTT. J is TRBJ1-1 and V is TRBV11-2; 7 bases are a match to TRBD1. The CDR3 runs to 13 residues. CDR1 and CDR2 (germline): SGHAT, FQNNGV. Drawing the rest from reference TRBV11-2 and TRBJ1-1, the complete variable domain is EAGVAQSPRYKIIEKRQSVAFWCNPISGHATLYWYQQILGQGPKLLIQFQNNGVVDDSQLPKDRFSAERLKGVDSTLKIQPAKLEDSAVYLCASSPRTGTEALFGQGTRLTVV.

This clonotype has just a few counts. The chain recombines TRBV6-2 or TRBV6-3 with TRBJ2-5; D remains ambiguous. V lost 0 bases, J lost 3 bases, and 5 bases lay in between. This CDR3 is 13 amino acids long. Germline V lookup: CDR1 MNHEY, CDR2 SVGEGT. In DNA form, the CDR3 reads TGTGCCAGCAGTTACTCAGATAAAGAGACCCAGTACTTC. Its translation: CASSYSDKETQYF.

The DNA of the CDR3 is TGTGCCAGCAGTCCCCCCGGTGGACTAGCGACTGGTGAGCAGTTCTTC. Amino acid sequence: CASSPPGGLATGEQFF. The chain is built from TRBV2 and TRBJ2-1; 9 bases map to TRBD2. Germline CDR1 SNHLY, CDR2 FYNNEI. This CDR3 has 16 amino acids. With 5 bases clipped from V and 9 bases from J, the junction kept 14 bases outside the gene matches.

A few counts support this clonotype. The V and J genes are TRBV30 and TRBJ2-7, with 7 bases identical to TRBD1. The J segment lost 6 bases and the V segment lost 0 bases, leaving 5 bases of the junction unmatched. Looked up from germline, CDR1 is GTSNPN and CDR2 is SVGIG (reference sequence). The CDR3 length is 13 residues. The DNA of the CDR3 is TGTGCCTGGAGTGTAACCAGGGGGTCCGAGCAGTACTTC. It translates to CAWSVTRGSEQYF.

In this sample, this clonotype turned up once. A much more abundant neighbour one base away suggests this may be a read error. J is TRBJ2-5 and V is TRBV11-2; D may be TRBD1 or TRBD2 (5 bases each). V was pared by 0 bases and J by 11 bases, with 16 bases between. CDR1 SGHAT and CDR2 FQNNGV come from the germline V gene. CDR3 size: 14 residues. CDR3 in amino acids: CASSLDGGYNEQYF. CDR3 bases: TGTGCCAGCAGCTTAGATGGGGGTTACAATGAGCAGTACTTC.

This chain links TRBV2 with TRBJ2-1, with D maybe TRBD2 (6 bases). Germline V gives CDR1 SNHLY, CDR2 FYNNEI. This CDR3 has 16 amino acids. V lost 0 bases to trimming and J lost 4 bases, with 13 bases between them. Written as DNA, the CDR3 is TGTGCCAGCAGTGAAGCTGGGGCTAGCGAGTACAATGAGCAGTTCTTC. Protein: CASSEAGASEYNEQFF.

This chain links TRBV6-2 or TRBV6-3 with TRBJ2-2; D not certain. The germline V and J ends were trimmed by 2 bases and 7 bases, with 8 bases remaining between them. Germline V CDR1 and CDR2: MNHEY, SVGEGT. The CDR3 has 13 residues. CDR3 nucleotide sequence: TGTGCCAGCAGTTACCTAAGTGTCGGGGAGCTGTTTTTT. Translation gives CASSYLSVGELFF.

This clonotype was counted between two and nine times. The CDR3 bases are TGCGCCAGCAGCTTAGGACAGGGGATCACCGGGGAGCTGTTTTTT. It encodes CASSLGQGITGELFF. The V and J genes are TRBV5-1 and TRBJ2-2; the match to TRBD1 covers 9 bases. V was clipped by 2 bases and J by 4 bases; unmatched bases: 3. The germline gives CDR1 SGHRS, CDR2 YFSETQ. The CDR3 length is 15 residues.

This clonotype was recorded at least ten times. The chain carries TRBV2 and TRBJ1-5; 8 bases align to TRBD1. Germline CDR1 SNHLY, CDR2 FYNNEI. V lost 6 bases, J lost 2 bases, and 3 bases stayed unmatched. The CDR3 has 14 amino acids. The CDR3 spells CASSATGGNQPQHF. The CDR3 DNA sequence: TGTGCCAGCAGCGCGACAGGGGGCAATCAGCCCCAGCATTTT.

The chain is built from TRBV5-1 and TRBJ1-5, with a tentative D call TRBD1 (6 bases). This CDR3 region has 13 residues. Germline V gene data show CDR1 as SGHRS and CDR2 as YFSETQ. Trimming took 5 bases from V and 3 from J, leaving 9 bases between them. DNA of the CDR3: TGCGCCAGCAGAGGGGGGCCCAATCAGCCCCAGCATTTT. This translates into CASRGGPNQPQHF. Combining the CDR3 with reference TRBV5-1 and TRBJ1-5 gives the whole variable domain KAGVTQTPRYLIKTRGQQVTLSCSPISGHRSVSWYQQTPGQGLQFLFEYFSETQRNKGNFPGRFSGRQFSNSRSEMNVSTLELGDSALYLCASRGGPNQPQHFGDGTRLSIL.

In regard to this clonotype: This may stem from a read error, because a much larger clone lies one nucleotide away. This sequence joins TRBV28 and TRBJ2-7; 9 bases are a match to TRBD2. The CDR3 is made up of 14 amino acids. The germline gives CDR1 MDHEN, CDR2 SYDVKM. V dropped 4 bases and J dropped 6; count of bases not matched to a gene: 7. CDR3 region: CASSSGTSMFEQYF. CDR3 in DNA: TGTGCCAGCAGTTCGGGGACTAGCATGTTCGAGCAGTACTTC.

Many counts were recorded for this clonotype. The rearrangement uses TRBV28 and TRBJ1-2; D may be TRBD1 (6 bases). Germline lookup yields CDR1 MDHEN and CDR2 SYDVKM. The CDR3 runs to 15 residues. Trimming took off 3 bases at V and 2 bases at J, with 13 bases between the two ends. The chain's CDR3 is CASSLNRAINYGYTF. CDR3 DNA: TGTGCCAGCAGTTTGAACAGGGCGATAAACTATGGCTACACCTTC.

V is TRBV4-3 and J is TRBJ2-7; 7 positions match TRBD1. Germline V CDR1 and CDR2: LGHNA, YSLEER. V shed 0 bases, J shed 3 bases, and the junction held 8 bases outside the gene matches. The CDR3 covers 16 residues. The CDR3 region has the DNA TGCGCCAGCAGCCAAGACTTGCAAGGGGGCAACTACGAGCAGTACTTC. Protein product: CASSQDLQGGNYEQYF.